This is a list of T cell receptor beta chains from one sample in a study of blood T cells in healthy people across ages. TCRdb processed the 5' RACE reads anew with MiXCR; each CDR3 protein has one entry. The table has more than 500,000 distinct CDR3 sequences, around 27% seen once. These data also featured in a second study, about T cells of mothers and their children.

Sequenced material: blood. These receptors were collected from a boy younger than 10 in good health. Each CDR3 is given with its conserved first and last residue. The order of the fields is clone size, V gene, J gene, D gene, CDR3 DNA, CDR3 protein. The D gene is left open where the match is weak. Clone size appears in some rows only: once, few, many, or a class for an expanded clone.

few	TRBV6-5	TRBJ2-7	.	TGTGCCAGCAGTTACCGTACAGGTTCCGAGCAGTACTTC	CASSYRTGSEQYF
.	TRBV10-3	TRBJ2-1	TRBD2	TGTGCCATCAGTGAGTCCGAGTTAGCGGGAGGGCCGGCACACAATGAGCAGTTCTTC	CAISESELAGGPAHNEQFF
.	TRBV12-3/TRBV12-4	TRBJ2-7	TRBD1	TGCAGCTCCGGGACAGGACTCTACGAGCAGTACTTC	CSSGTGLYEQYF
.	TRBV20-1	TRBJ1-5	TRBD1	TGCAGTGCTAGAGATCCAACCCAGGGGGTGGCTGAACAGCCCCAGCATTTT	CSARDPTQGVAEQPQHF
.	TRBV5-1	TRBJ2-3	TRBD2	TGCGCCAGCAGCTTGGAATTAGCGGGAGGGCCAGATACGCAGTATTTT	CASSLELAGGPDTQYF
few	TRBV7-2	TRBJ2-1	TRBD2	TGTGCCAGCAGCCTGCTAGCGGGAGATAGCAATGAGCAGTTCTTC	CASSLLAGDSNEQFF
few	TRBV28	TRBJ1-2	TRBD1	TGTGCCAGCACCCTCGGAAACAGGGGACGCTATGGCTACACCTTC	CASTLGNRGRYGYTF
.	TRBV7-9	TRBJ2-3	.	TGTGCCAGCAGCCCACTAGCACTTTTCATGGATACGCAGTATTTT	CASSPLALFMDTQYF
few	TRBV29-1	TRBJ2-2	.	TGCAGCGTCTATGTGACAGCTAGCAATGGTCCCCCCGGGGAGCTGTTTTTT	CSVYVTASNGPPGELFF
few	TRBV12-3/TRBV12-4	TRBJ1-2	.	TGTGCCAGCAGTTTCGGGGGGCGGGTAAACTATGGCTACACCTTC	CASSFGGRVNYGYTF
few	TRBV20-1	TRBJ2-7	TRBD2	TGCAGTGCTCGCCGGACTAGTAACGAGCAGTACTTC	CSARRTSNEQYF
.	TRBV20-1	TRBJ2-5	.	TGCAGTGCGCGAGTCCTCCCCGCATCCCAGTACTTC	CSARVLPASQYF
few	TRBV6-5	TRBJ1-3	.	TGTGCCAGCAGTCTGGGGGGTCGGGACACCATATATTTT	CASSLGGRDTIYF
many	TRBV6-5	TRBJ2-5	.	TGTGCCAGCAGCCAAGCCGGGAAGACCCAGTACTTC	CASSQAGKTQYF
.	TRBV9	TRBJ1-1	.	TGTGCCAGCAGCGTAGTGGGGGGGGTTATGAACACTGAAGCTTTCTTT	CASSVVGGVMNTEAFF
once	TRBV18	TRBJ2-7	.	TGTGCCAGCTCACCCGAATCAGGGTTCGCATACGAGCAGTACTTC	CASSPESGFAYEQYF
few	TRBV5-1	TRBJ1-1	TRBD1	TGCGCCAGCAGACGGGACAGAGGGACTGAAGCTTTCTTT	CASRRDRGTEAFF
.	TRBV7-7	TRBJ2-5	TRBD2	TGTGCTAGCAGCTTAAGATCCTCCGGGGGGGCGGAGACCCAGTACTTC	CASSLRSSGGAETQYF
.	TRBV5-1	TRBJ2-1	.	TGCGCCAGCAGCTTGGAATCAGGCCCTGATGAGCAGTTCTTC	CASSLESGPDEQFF
few	TRBV12-3/TRBV12-4	TRBJ2-3	.	TGTGCCTCCACGGACCCGCAGGGGAGCACAGATACGCAGTATTTT	CASTDPQGSTDTQYF
.	TRBV29-1	TRBJ2-7	TRBD2	TGCAGCGTTGAAGCCAGGGAGGGTAGCGAGCAGTACTTC	CSVEAREGSEQYF
few	TRBV3-1	TRBJ2-7	.	TGTGCCAGCAGCCAGGACGAAGGGCTAAAGGACGAGCAGTACTTC	CASSQDEGLKDEQYF
few	TRBV20-1	TRBJ1-2	TRBD1	TGCAGTGCTACCCTACCCGAAGACAGGGACGATGGCTACACCTTC	CSATLPEDRDDGYTF
few	TRBV7-2	TRBJ1-6	.	TGTGCCAGCAGCTTATCTGGGGCAGGGGTTAATCCCCTCCACTTT	CASSLSGAGVNPLHF
.	TRBV7-3	TRBJ2-5	TRBD2	TGTGCCGGCAGCCTAGCGGGAAGCCAAGAGACCCAGTACTTC	CAGSLAGSQETQYF
few	TRBV30	TRBJ1-2	TRBD1	TGTGCCTGGATGGAGACAGGGCGAAATGGCTACACCTTC	CAWMETGRNGYTF
.	TRBV29-1	TRBJ2-7	.	TGCAGCGTGCTAGGGGCCGACGAGCAGTACTTC	CSVLGADEQYF
.	TRBV11-2	TRBJ1-4	.	TGTGCCAGCAGCCCAACATCCCAGGGAGGAGGAGAAAAACTGTTTTTT	CASSPTSQGGGEKLFF
.	TRBV9	TRBJ2-7	TRBD2	TGTGCCAGCAGCGACCCAGCGGGAGGAGGAACCTACGAGCAGTACTTC	CASSDPAGGGTYEQYF
.	TRBV20-1	TRBJ2-5	TRBD1	TGCAGTGCTAGAGATTCGGGACAGGGAATAGAGACCCAGTACTTC	CSARDSGQGIETQYF
few	TRBV20-1	TRBJ2-7	.	TGCAGTGCTAGAGATCGGCGGAGCTACGAGCAGTACTTC	CSARDRRSYEQYF